Listed here is a single TCR beta chain. Profiled with immunoSEQ multiplex PCR; TCRdb holds only in-frame clones, not every one. The sample holds tens of thousands of clones; more than 75% are singletons and the top ten take 8.5%. The source of the sample is a study of radiotherapy plus CTLA-4 blockade in lung cancer. Germline CDR1 is SNHLY and CDR2 is FYNNEI. The CDR3 is 15 amino acids. The V gene lost 3 bases and the J gene lost 6 bases, with 18 bases spanning the gap. This chain connects TRBV2 to TRBJ2-7, with D possibly being TRBD2 (7 bases). The TCR sequence derives from a human donor with non-small cell lung cancer who had a complete response to radiotherapy plus ipilimumab. Sequencing was performed on peripheral blood, taken from a patient treated with radiotherapy plus ipilimumab. The CDR3 DNA is TGTGCCAGCAGTGACCGTATGGGGGGGGCCGGCGAGCAGTACTTC. This gives the protein CASSDRMGGAGEQYF.